The next 20 T cell receptor beta chains were all read from a single sample in a study of control samples from healthy donors and cancer patients. Clones were sequenced by immunoSEQ multiplex PCR, and TCRdb holds only the in-frame ones, with some missing. The sample carries 120,000 or so clones, around 86% recorded once. Sequences were obtained from blood. These TCRs come from a man aged 40-49 years in good health.

The V and J genes are TRBV25-1 and TRBJ2-5, with 8 nucleotides matching TRBD2. CDR1 is MGHDK, CDR2 SYGVNS, per germline. The CDR3 is made up of 15 amino acids. V lost 5 bases and J lost 2; bases outside the gene matches: 7. In DNA, the CDR3 is TGTGCCAGCAGTCGTATAACGGGGGGGCAAGAGACCCAGTACTTC. It encodes CASSRITGGQETQYF.

Only a few counts were recorded for this clone. This chain connects TRBV25-1 to TRBJ2-3; D is unclear. The V gene lost 1 base and the J gene lost 4 bases, with 12 bases spanning the gap. CDR3 length: 15 residues. Germline-derived CDR1 and CDR2 are MGHDK and SYGVNS. The CDR3 DNA is TGTGCCAGCAGTGAATTGGGGATAAGCTCAGATACGCAGTATTTT. Its translation is CASSELGISSDTQYF.

This chain connects TRBV25-1 to TRBJ2-5; 7 bases are a match to TRBD2. With V trimmed by 2 bases and J by 1 base, 10 bases remained unmatched. Germline CDR1 reads MGHDK; CDR2 reads SYGVNS. This CDR3 has 17 amino acids. In DNA, the CDR3 is TGTGCCAGCAGTGAAAGTGAAGAAGCGGGGCTCCAAGAGACCCAGTACTTC. Its translation: CASSESEEAGLQETQYF.

This clone has a single count. The chain carries TRBV6-6 and TRBJ1-3; 7 nucleotides agree with TRBD1. The ends lost 6 bases at V and 2 bases at J; junction bases unmatched: 7. CDR3 length equals 15 residues. The V gene's germline CDR1 is MNHNY and CDR2 SVGAGI (reference sequence). Written as DNA, the CDR3 is TGTGCCAGCAGACTACAGGGGACTACTGGAAACACCATATATTTT. This gives the protein CASRLQGTTGNTIYF.

Details on this clone: The same CDR3 is also encoded by other DNA sequences in this sample. The chain employs TRBV6-4 and TRBJ2-2; 9 bases are a match to TRBD2. Germline loops: CDR1 MRHNA, CDR2 SNTAGT. The CDR3 extends over 16 amino acids. V shed 5 bases, J shed 6 bases, and the junction held 10 bases outside the gene matches. The CDR3 loop reads CASSIAGGPGAGELFF. The CDR3 DNA is TGTGCCAGCAGTATCGCGGGGGGGCCGGGAGCCGGGGAGCTGTTTTTT.

The chain recombines TRBV4-1 with TRBJ1-4, with D possibly TRBD1 on 6 matching bases. V dropped 0 bases and J dropped 7 bases, with 15 bases sitting between them. CDR3 length: 16 amino acids. The germline CDR1 and CDR2 sequences are MGHRA and YSYEKL. CDR3: CASSQEPQGGGEKLFF. The DNA of the CDR3 is TGCGCCAGCAGCCAAGAACCTCAGGGAGGGGGTGAAAAACTGTTTTTT.

The chain is built from TRBV29-1 and TRBJ1-1; possibly TRBD1 for D (5 bases). V shed 8 bases and J shed 3 bases, with 16 bases lying between them. Germline V CDR1 and CDR2: SQVTM, ANQGSEA. The CDR3 covers 13 residues. CDR3 sequence: CSLRTNVDTEAFF. The CDR3 DNA follows: TGCAGCCTCCGGACAAATGTTGACACTGAAGCTTTCTTT.

In this sample, this clone turned up a few times. V usage is TRBV7-2 and J usage is TRBJ1-2; D is ambiguous. Per germline, CDR1 SGHTA and CDR2 FQGNSA. V was pared by 3 bases and J by 7 bases, with 9 bases between. The CDR3 consists of 12 residues. The CDR3 DNA reads as TGTGCCAGCAGCTTTACGGGGATTGGCTACACCTTC. Amino acid sequence: CASSFTGIGYTF.

The V call is TRBV24-1, the J call TRBJ2-3, with 8 bases fitting TRBD1. The CDR3 runs 17 residues. CDR1 and CDR2 from the germline V gene are KGHDR and SFDVKD. J lost 6 bases, V lost 3 bases, and 13 bases had no gene match. The CDR3 nucleotides read TGTGCCACCAGTGATACCCTAAGGCCAGGGGGCAGGGATACGCAGTATTTT. Its protein is CATSDTLRPGGRDTQYF.

The chain employs TRBV4-2 and TRBJ2-1, with D unresolved. CDR3 length: 14 amino acids. V was trimmed by 1 base and J by 1 base, leaving 5 bases between them. Germline-derived CDR1 and CDR2 are LGHNA and YNFKEQ. The CDR3 nucleotides are TGTGCCAGCAGCCAAGTCAATTCCTACAATGAGCAGTTCTTC. Translation: CASSQVNSYNEQFF.

This clone was detected only once. J is TRBJ2-7 and V is TRBV6-5; 7 positions agree with TRBD1. The CDR3 totals 14 residues. CDR1 is MNHEY, CDR2 SVGAGI, per germline. The J segment lost 1 base and the V segment lost 10 bases, leaving 10 bases of the junction unmatched. The CDR3 is CAINGETGSYEQYF. DNA for the CDR3: TGTGCCATCAACGGCGAGACAGGGTCCTACGAGCAGTACTTC.

The rearrangement links TRBV2 to TRBJ2-3, with 10 bases aligning to TRBD2. Germline CDR1 and CDR2: SNHLY and FYNNEI. The V segment lost 10 bases and the J segment 4 bases; nucleotides outside the gene matches: 8. The CDR3 sequence is 14 residues long. The CDR3 DNA sequence: TGTGCCAACGCCGGGACTAGCGTTGCAGATACGCAGTATTTT. Translation gives CANAGTSVADTQYF. The whole variable domain, filled in from reference TRBV2 and TRBJ2-3, reads EPEVTQTPSHQVTQMGQEVILRCVPISNHLYFYWYRQILGQKVEFLVSFYNNEISEKSEIFDDQFSVERPDGSNFTLKIRSTKLEDSAMYFCANAGTSVADTQYFGPGTRLTVL.

Written as DNA, the CDR3 is TGTGCCTGGAGGACACGGGACTACGGGTACGAGCAGTACTTC. Translation gives CAWRTRDYGYEQYF. J is TRBJ2-7 and V is TRBV30, with TRBD2 matching 7 bases. Germline V gene data show CDR1 as GTSNPN and CDR2 as SVGIG (reference sequence). This CDR3 has 14 residues. V was clipped by 3 bases and J by 4 bases; unmatched bases: 9. Drawing the rest from reference TRBV30 and TRBJ2-7, the complete variable domain is SQTIHQWPATLVQPVGSPLSLECTVEGTSNPNLYWYRQAAGRGLQLLFYSVGIGQISSEVPQNLSASRPQDRQFILSSKKLLLSDSGFYLCAWRTRDYGYEQYFGPGTRLTVT.

The gene calls are TRBV19 and TRBJ1-4; 8 bases agree with TRBD1. CDR1 and CDR2 (germline): LNHDA, SQIVND (reference sequence). The V gene end was trimmed by 4 bases and the J gene end by 6 bases; junction bases not matched to a gene: 4. CDR3 length: 14 residues. The CDR3 bases are TGTGCCAGTAGTACCGGACAGGGATATGAAAAACTGTTTTTT. Amino acids: CASSTGQGYEKLFF.

The chain uses TRBV15 and TRBJ2-7, with 7 bases that match TRBD1. From germline, CDR1 is LNHNV and CDR2 YYDKDF (reference sequence). The CDR3 contains 14 residues. V lost 2 bases, J lost 3 bases, and 4 bases stayed unmatched. The CDR3 DNA follows: TGTGCCACCAGCAGACAGGGGGTGGGCTACGAGCAGTACTTC. As protein: CATSRQGVGYEQYF.

The chain is built from TRBV18 and TRBJ1-1; TRBD1 agrees at 9 bases. This CDR3 spans 14 amino acids. Germline values: CDR1 KGHSH, CDR2 LQKENI. J was trimmed by 5 bases and V by 5 bases; bases with no gene match: 6. CDR3 in DNA: TGTGCCAGCTCAACGGGACAGGGTGGAACTGAAGCTTTCTTT. As protein: CASSTGQGGTEAFF.

This sequence joins TRBV19 and TRBJ1-1; 9 bases are shared with TRBD1. The V segment lost 9 bases and the J segment 4 bases; nucleotides outside the gene matches: 9. The CDR3 has 14 residues. Germline loops: CDR1 LNHDA, CDR2 SQIVND (reference sequence). The CDR3 coding sequence is TGTGCCAGCAGGGGGAAGGACAGGGGCACTGAAGCTTTCTTT. Translated, it gives CASRGKDRGTEAFF.

The V call is TRBV6-6, the J call TRBJ1-1; 8 bases match TRBD1. Looked up from germline, CDR1 is MNHNY and CDR2 is SVGAGI (reference sequence). J was trimmed by 11 bases and V by 5 bases; bases with no gene match: 7. The CDR3 is 12 amino acids. This chain's CDR3 is CASSTDRDLAFF. The CDR3 DNA reads as TGTGCCAGCAGTACGGACAGGGACCTTGCTTTCTTT.

The chain links TRBV19 to TRBJ1-2; 8 positions agree with TRBD1. Trimming removed 2 bases from V and 6 bases from J; junction bases left unmatched: 5. The CDR3 length is 14 residues. Germline CDR1 reads LNHDA; CDR2 reads SQIVND (reference sequence). The CDR3 here is CASSISRTGNGYTF. Written as DNA, the CDR3 is TGTGCCAGTAGTATAAGCCGGACAGGGAATGGCTACACCTTC. Based on the CDR3 plus reference TRBV19 and TRBJ1-2, the full variable domain is DGGITQSPKYLFRKEGQNVTLSCEQNLNHDAMYWYRQDPGQGLRLIYYSQIVNDFQKGDIAEGYSVSREKKESFPLTVTSAQKNPTAFYLCASSISRTGNGYTFGSGTRLTVV.

The chain links TRBV4-1 to TRBJ1-2; no definite D call. There are 14 residues in the CDR3. Germline V gene lookup returns CDR1 MGHRA and CDR2 YSYEKL. V was trimmed by 1 base and J by 8 bases, leaving 14 bases between them. Here the CDR3 DNA reads TGCGCCAGCAGCCAAGTTGTTCTCGGGGTGGGCTACACCTTC. Translation: CASSQVVLGVGYTF.